The 28 T cell receptor beta chains given below trace back to one sample, sequenced in a study of ipilimumab plus nivolumab after autologous stem cell transplantation. The protocol was immunoSEQ multiplex PCR, while the TCRdb copy is restricted to in-frame clones and leaves out a portion. The sample carries around 15,000 clones, about four fifths recorded once. The material was PBMCs, obtained in a trial of ipilimumab plus nivolumab as post-transplant consolidation. The receptors here all came from a male donor with primary mediastinal lymphoma.

V gene TRBV2 combines with J gene TRBJ2-7, with D maybe TRBD2 (7 bases). The CDR3 spans 14 residues. Germline CDR1 and CDR2: SNHLY and FYNNEI. V dropped 4 bases and J dropped 2 bases, with 12 bases sitting between them. The CDR3 bases are TGTGCCAGCAGTGGGGAGGGGGGAGCCTACGAGCAGTACTTC. This codes for CASSGEGGAYEQYF.

The CDR3 sequence: CASSLPRKTGTLPREQYF. As DNA, the CDR3 is TGTGCCAGCAGTTTACCCAGGAAGACGGGAACTCTCCCCCGGGAGCAGTACTTC. This chain links TRBV27 with TRBJ2-7, with D maybe TRBD2 (5 bases). Trimming removed 2 bases from V and 7 bases from J, with 27 bases in between. The germline gives CDR1 MNHEY, CDR2 SMNVEV (reference sequence). The length of the CDR3 is 18 residues.

This clone was recorded only once. The same CDR3 can be traced to other DNA sequences in this sample. CDR3 amino acids: CASSVVAGGSYNEQFF. The CDR3 DNA reads TGTGCCAGCAGCGTAGTCGCGGGAGGTTCCTACAATGAGCAGTTCTTC. The genes are TRBV9 and TRBJ2-1; 8 bases line up with TRBD2. CDR3 length: 16 residues. With V trimmed by 0 bases and J by 1 base, 3 bases remained unmatched. From germline, CDR1 is SGDLS and CDR2 YYNGEE.

The J gene is TRBJ2-1, the V gene TRBV2; D is possibly TRBD2 (6 bases). Trimming removed 6 bases at V and 1 base at J, with 10 bases between. Germline assignment: CDR1 SNHLY and CDR2 FYNNEI. This CDR3 contains 14 residues. The CDR3 region has the DNA TGTGCCAGCAGCGGGAGCGAATCCTACAATGAGCAGTTCTTC. It translates to CASSGSESYNEQFF.

The rearrangement joins TRBV5-4 to TRBJ2-1; 8 positions agree with TRBD2. Germline values: CDR1 SGHNT, CDR2 YYREEE (reference sequence). The CDR3 runs 15 residues. Losses at the gene ends were 9 bases for V and 0 bases for J; bases not matched to a gene: 8. CDR3 loop: CATGGRYNSYNEQFF. CDR3 coding DNA: TGTGCCACCGGCGGGAGGTATAACTCCTACAATGAGCAGTTCTTC.

The V gene is TRBV5-6, the J gene TRBJ1-5; D not certain. Germline loops: CDR1 SGHDT, CDR2 YYEEEE. Trimming took off 4 bases at V and 9 bases at J, with 14 bases between the two ends. This CDR3 has 13 residues. The CDR3 sequence: CASSGYSGGPQHF. CDR3 nucleotides: TGTGCCAGCAGCGGATACAGCGGTGGGCCCCAGCATTTT. Based on the CDR3 plus reference TRBV5-6 and TRBJ1-5, the full variable domain is DAGVTQSPTHLIKTRGQQVTLRCSPKSGHDTVSWYQQALGQGPQFIFQYYEEEERQRGNFPDRFSGHQFPNYSSELNVNALLLGDSALYLCASSGYSGGPQHFGDGTRLSIL.

In this sample, this clone turned up a few times. Here the CDR3 DNA reads TGTGCCAGCAGCTTTCGCCCCTCGGGGACTAATGAAAAACTGTTTTTT. This translates into CASSFRPSGTNEKLFF. J is TRBJ1-4 and V is TRBV9, with D unclear. This CDR3 has 16 amino acids. The V gene lost 4 bases and the J gene lost 2 bases, with 15 bases spanning the gap. Germline CDR1 SGDLS, CDR2 YYNGEE. The whole variable domain, remainder taken from reference TRBV9 and TRBJ1-4, is DSGVTQTPKHLITATGQRVTLRCSPRSGDLSVYWYQQSLDQGLQFLIQYYNGEERAKGNILERFSAQQFPDLHSELNLSSLELGDSALYFCASSFRPSGTNEKLFFGSGTQLSVL.

The V call is TRBV5-1, the J call TRBJ2-1; D assignment may be TRBD1 or TRBD2 (5 bases each). The germline CDR1 and CDR2 sequences are SGHRS and YFSETQ. V was cut by 4 bases and J by 7 bases, with 15 bases left in between. CDR3 size: 14 residues. The CDR3 sequence: CASSPGWAGNEQFF. CDR3 bases: TGCGCCAGCAGCCCGGGGTGGGCAGGGAATGAGCAGTTCTTC.

The chain uses TRBV7-2 and TRBJ2-5; TRBD2 aligns across 8 bases. With 3 bases clipped from V and 3 bases from J, the junction kept 3 bases outside the gene matches. The CDR3 extends over 14 amino acids. Germline CDR1 reads SGHTA; CDR2 reads FQGNSA. The CDR3 sequence is CASSFRRGEETQYF. CDR3 coding DNA: TGTGCCAGCAGCTTTAGGCGGGGGGAAGAGACCCAGTACTTC.

The chain carries TRBV4-2 and TRBJ1-3, with D uncertain. The CDR3 has 15 residues. CDR1 and CDR2 (germline): LGHNA, YNFKEQ. Trimming pared 4 bases from V and 1 base from J, leaving 11 bases between. CDR3 nucleotide sequence: TGTGCCAGCAGCCCACCCGTAATGTCTGGAAACACCATATATTTT. Protein sequence: CASSPPVMSGNTIYF.

A few counts support this clone. V gene TRBV6-1 combines with J gene TRBJ1-5, with a weak D call TRBD1 (5 bases). The CDR3 spans 14 residues. Germline CDR1 MNHNS, CDR2 SASEGT. The ends were cut back, 7 bases at V and 0 bases at J, with 10 bases in the middle. This CDR3 is CASNKQVSNQPQHF. CDR3 coding DNA: TGTGCCAGCAACAAACAGGTTAGCAATCAGCCCCAGCATTTT.

This chain joins TRBV28 and TRBJ2-7; 10 bases align to TRBD2. Germline V gene sequence: CDR1 MDHEN, CDR2 SYDVKM. This CDR3 is built from 15 residues. Trimming removed 5 bases from V and 0 bases from J; junction bases left unmatched: 4. The chain's CDR3 is CASSTSGASSYEQYF. The CDR3 coding sequence is TGTGCCAGCAGTACTAGCGGGGCAAGCTCCTACGAGCAGTACTTC.

V is TRBV11-2 and J is TRBJ2-5, with D uncertain. Trimming shortened V by 0 bases and J by 2 bases, and 4 bases separated the two germline ends. Germline CDR1 reads SGHAT; CDR2 reads FQNNGV. This CDR3 has 13 amino acids. As DNA, the CDR3 is TGTGCCAGCAGCTTAGACAGGCAAGAGACCCAGTACTTC. This gives the protein CASSLDRQETQYF.

This clone has more than one count but fewer than ten. The J gene is TRBJ1-4, the V gene TRBV5-5; D is ambiguous. The CDR3 covers 16 residues. Germline V lookup: CDR1 SGHKS, CDR2 YYEKEE (reference sequence). The V and J ends lost 5 bases and 3 bases respectively, with 17 bases between them. CDR3 sequence reads: CASSPTGSLANEKLFF. DNA for the CDR3: TGTGCCAGCAGTCCAACGGGCAGTTTAGCTAATGAAAAACTGTTTTTT.

Only a few counts were recorded for this clone. This chain joins TRBV2 and TRBJ1-6; TRBD1 matches 8 bases. With 6 bases clipped from V and 8 bases from J, the junction kept 6 bases outside the gene matches. The germline V gene has CDR1 SNHLY and CDR2 FYNNEI. The CDR3 extends over 14 amino acids. The CDR3 bases are TGTGCCAGCAGCCCCGCAGGGGGCGATTCACCCCTCCACTTT. This gives the protein CASSPAGGDSPLHF.

The genes are TRBV9 and TRBJ2-4, with D perhaps matching TRBD2 (5 bases). The CDR3 is 15 amino acids. The germline V and J ends were trimmed by 0 bases and 3 bases, with 10 bases remaining between them. CDR1 is SGDLS, CDR2 YYNGEE, per germline. CDR3 coding DNA: TGTGCCAGCAGCGTAGGGTTAGAGGGCAAAAACATTCAGTACTTC. Amino acids: CASSVGLEGKNIQYF.

This clone was observed a few times. The genes are TRBV7-3 and TRBJ2-5; possible D gene TRBD2, 5 bases. Trimming removed 6 bases from V and 8 bases from J, with 16 bases in between. The V gene's germline CDR1 is SGHTA and CDR2 FQGTGA. There are 13 residues in the CDR3. In nucleotides, the CDR3 is TGTGCCAGCAGTTCCGGTCCGGGGTTAACCCAGTACTTC. It yields the protein CASSSGPGLTQYF. The entire variable domain, with the rest obtained from reference TRBV7-3 and TRBJ2-5, is as follows: GAGVSQTPSNKVTEKGKYVELRCDPISGHTALYWYRQSLGQGPEFLIYFQGTGAADDSGLPNDRFFAVRPEGSVSTLKIQRTERGDSAVYLCASSSGPGLTQYFGPGTRLLVL.

J is TRBJ1-3 and V is TRBV18, with D possibly TRBD1 on 6 matching bases. CDR1 is KGHSH, CDR2 LQKENI, per germline. V gave up 3 bases and J gave up 2 bases, with 14 bases separating them. The CDR3 covers 16 residues. The CDR3 nucleotides read TGTGCCAGCTCACCGTTACAGGGAAAGGCTGGAAACACCATATATTTT. Translated: CASSPLQGKAGNTIYF.

The J gene is TRBJ2-7, the V gene TRBV6-5, with 8 bases aligning to TRBD1. CDR3 length: 16 amino acids. V was pared by 0 bases and J by 0 bases, with 4 bases of the junction left unmatched. CDR1 is MNHEY and CDR2 is SVGAGI in the germline V gene. The CDR3 spells CASSYSTGGTSYEQYF. CDR3 bases: TGTGCCAGCAGTTACTCAACAGGGGGAACCTCCTACGAGCAGTACTTC.

The V call is TRBV19, the J call TRBJ2-5, with 8 bases aligning to TRBD2. The germline V gene has CDR1 LNHDA and CDR2 SQIVND (reference sequence). This CDR3 has 15 residues. Trimming at V came to 5 bases and at J to 5 bases, leaving 10 bases not matched to a gene. As DNA, the CDR3 is TGTGCCAGTAGTGCGGGGGGCATTTTCACTGAGACCCAGTACTTC. This translates into CASSAGGIFTETQYF.

The chain has TRBV28 and TRBJ2-1; D may correspond to TRBD1 or TRBD2 (5 bases each). This CDR3 has 14 amino acids. In germline, CDR1 is MDHEN, CDR2 SYDVKM. Deletions cut 5 bases from V and 6 bases from J, with 14 bases between. The CDR3 DNA is TGTGCCAGCAGTCGGGACCGAATTTTCAATGAGCAGTTCTTC. It yields the protein CASSRDRIFNEQFF.

For the CDR3, the DNA is TGTGCCAGCAGTTTAAGTCCTGGAAACACCATATATTTT. Amino acids: CASSLSPGNTIYF. V is TRBV27 and J is TRBJ1-3; D gene uncertain. Trimming took off 2 bases at V and 2 bases at J, with 4 bases between the two ends. Germline-derived CDR1 and CDR2 are MNHEY and SMNVEV (reference sequence). This CDR3 contains 13 residues.

This chain uses TRBV28 with TRBJ2-2, with 7 nucleotides matching TRBD2. Trimming removed 6 bases from V and 8 bases from J; junction bases left unmatched: 9. Germline V CDR1 and CDR2: MDHEN, SYDVKM. The CDR3 spans 14 residues. CDR3 coding DNA: TGTGCCAGCAGAAGGACTAGGGTTCGTGGGGAGCTGTTTTTT. It encodes CASRRTRVRGELFF.

As regards this clone: Other DNA sequences in the sample encode the same CDR3. V gene TRBV9 combines with J gene TRBJ2-7, with D tentatively TRBD1 or TRBD2 (7 bases each). The V and J ends lost 0 bases and 0 bases respectively, with 16 bases between them. Germline V gene lookup returns CDR1 SGDLS and CDR2 YYNGEE. The CDR3 runs to 17 residues. CDR3 region: CASSVAGGGGSSYEQYF. The CDR3 DNA is TGTGCCAGCAGCGTAGCAGGGGGGGGCGGGAGCTCCTACGAGCAGTACTTC. The variable domain in full, completed from reference TRBV9 and TRBJ2-7, reads DSGVTQTPKHLITATGQRVTLRCSPRSGDLSVYWYQQSLDQGLQFLIQYYNGEERAKGNILERFSAQQFPDLHSELNLSSLELGDSALYFCASSVAGGGGSSYEQYFGPGTRLTVT.

The table lists this clone with a few counts. The J gene is TRBJ2-3, the V gene TRBV29-1; 9 bases align to TRBD2. Germline V gene data show CDR1 as SQVTM and CDR2 as ANQGSEA. This CDR3 comprises 16 residues. V was pared by 2 bases and J by 6 bases, with 12 bases of the junction left unmatched. The CDR3 spells CSVENSRGGAGDTQYF. In nucleotides, the CDR3 is TGCAGCGTTGAAAATTCTCGCGGGGGGGCAGGCGATACGCAGTATTTT.

The gene calls are TRBV6-6 and TRBJ1-6; possible D gene TRBD1, 5 bases. V shed 2 bases and J shed 6 bases, with 8 bases lying between them. This CDR3 comprises 14 residues. Germline CDR1 and CDR2: MNHNY and SVGAGI (reference sequence). CDR3 residues: CASSYGGFNSPLHF. The DNA for the CDR3 is TGTGCCAGCAGTTACGGGGGATTTAATTCACCCCTCCACTTT.

V and J are TRBV18 and TRBJ1-3; TRBD1 might be the D (6 bases). Trimming removed 3 bases from V and 1 base from J, with 13 bases in between. This CDR3 comprises 16 residues. Germline V gene sequence: CDR1 KGHSH, CDR2 LQKENI. CDR3 sequence reads: CASSPTGRHSGNTIYF. For the CDR3, the DNA is TGTGCCAGCTCACCTACAGGGAGGCATTCTGGAAACACCATATATTTT.

V and J are TRBV19 and TRBJ1-1; D uncertain. The V gene's germline CDR1 is LNHDA and CDR2 SQIVND (reference sequence). Trimming removed 8 bases at V and 3 bases at J, with 7 bases between. The CDR3 spans 11 residues. CDR3 DNA: TGTGCCAGTCAGGTCGACACTGAAGCTTTCTTT. It codes for CASQVDTEAFF. Using reference TRBV19 and TRBJ1-1 for the parts outside the CDR3, the full variable domain is DGGITQSPKYLFRKEGQNVTLSCEQNLNHDAMYWYRQDPGQGLRLIYYSQIVNDFQKGDIAEGYSVSREKKESFPLTVTSAQKNPTAFYLCASQVDTEAFFGQGTRLTVV.